This T cell receptor (beta chain) is from a study of blood T cells in healthy people across ages. Every donor contributed approximately 10 milliliters of peripheral blood by blood draw. The authors ran a second PCR of 7 to 11 cycles using a sample-barcoded 5' primer and a J-beta primer mix. TCRdb re-derived calls from the 5' RACE reads in MiXCR, one entry per CDR3 protein. Of about 1.6 million distinct CDR3 sequences listed, roughly 30% are singletons. This CDR3 has 13 amino acids. Germline V gene data show CDR1 as GTSNPN and CDR2 as SVGIG (reference sequence). V lost 3 bases and J lost 4; bases outside the gene matches: 4. This clonotype has only a few counts.

This sequence was found in a woman under 40 in good health. This chain joins TRBV30 and TRBJ2-5; 8 bases agree with TRBD1. Sequencing was carried out using blood. The CDR3 bases are TGTGCCTGGAGAAAACAGGGGGTAGAGACCCAGTACTTC. This translates into CAWRKQGVETQYF.